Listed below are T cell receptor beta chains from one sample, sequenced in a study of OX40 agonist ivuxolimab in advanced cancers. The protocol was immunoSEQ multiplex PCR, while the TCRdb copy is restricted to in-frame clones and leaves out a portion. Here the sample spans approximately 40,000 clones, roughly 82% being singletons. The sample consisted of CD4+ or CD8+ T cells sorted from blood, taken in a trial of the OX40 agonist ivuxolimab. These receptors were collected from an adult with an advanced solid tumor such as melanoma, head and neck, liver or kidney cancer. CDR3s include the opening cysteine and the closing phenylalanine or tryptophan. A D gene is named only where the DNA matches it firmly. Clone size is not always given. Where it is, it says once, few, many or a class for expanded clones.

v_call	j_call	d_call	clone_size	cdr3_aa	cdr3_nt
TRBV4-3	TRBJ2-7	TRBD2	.	CASSQLSGRGNEQYF	TGCGCCAGCAGCCAACTTAGCGGGAGGGGGAACGAGCAGTACTTC
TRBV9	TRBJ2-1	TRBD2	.	CASSVTGGDGTSGRYNEQFF	TGTGCCAGCAGCGTCACAGGGGGCGACGGGACTAGCGGGCGGTACAATGAGCAGTTCTTC
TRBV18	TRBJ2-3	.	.	CASSPGLIRTDTQYF	TGTGCCAGCTCACCGGGCCTTATCCGCACAGATACGCAGTATTTT
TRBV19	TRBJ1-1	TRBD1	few	CASSVWDRNTEAFF	TGTGCCAGTAGTGTATGGGACAGGAACACTGAAGCTTTCTTT
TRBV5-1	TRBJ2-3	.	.	CASSSGLTDTQYF	TGCGCCAGCAGCTCGGGACTCACAGATACGCAGTATTTT
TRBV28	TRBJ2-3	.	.	CASRLTGRQYF	TGTGCCAGCAGATTAACGGGACGGCAGTATTTT
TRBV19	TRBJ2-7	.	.	CASSIGTRSYEQYF	TGTGCCAGTAGTATAGGAACTAGATCCTACGAGCAGTACTTC
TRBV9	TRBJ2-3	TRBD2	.	CASSVTTGLAGGYTDTQYF	TGTGCCAGCAGCGTTACTACGGGACTAGCGGGAGGATACACAGATACGCAGTATTTT
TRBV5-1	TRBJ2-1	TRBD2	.	CASSHTGGINEQFF	TGCGCCAGCAGCCATACGGGGGGAATCAATGAGCAGTTCTTC
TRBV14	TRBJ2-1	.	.	CASSQDYVRDEQFF	TGTGCCAGCAGCCAAGATTACGTTCGGGATGAGCAGTTCTTC
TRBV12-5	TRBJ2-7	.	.	CASGLVWRNSYEQYF	TGTGCTAGTGGTTTGGTATGGCGTAACTCCTACGAGCAGTACTTC
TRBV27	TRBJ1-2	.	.	CASSPSTGLGGYTF	TGTGCCAGCAGTCCCAGTACGGGACTGGGTGGCTACACCTTC
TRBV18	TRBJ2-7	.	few	CASSPSGDEQYF	TGTGCCAGCTCACCTTCTGGGGACGAGCAGTACTTC
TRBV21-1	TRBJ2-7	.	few	CASSSPGTSGKSSYEQYF	TGTGCCAGCAGCTCCCCCGGGACTAGCGGTAAAAGCTCCTACGAGCAGTACTTC
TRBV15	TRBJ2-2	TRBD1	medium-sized	CATGQANTGELFF	TGTGCCACGGGACAGGCGAACACCGGGGAGCTGTTTTTT
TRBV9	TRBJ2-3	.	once	CASSPQLGDTQYF	TGTGCCAGCAGCCCCCAGCTTGGGGATACGCAGTATTTT
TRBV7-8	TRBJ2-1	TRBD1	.	CASSLVWDSYSSYNEQFF	TGTGCCAGCAGCTTAGTCTGGGACAGCTACTCCTCCTACAATGAGCAGTTCTTC
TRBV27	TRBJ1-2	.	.	CASSLVPGDFGYTF	TGTGCCAGCAGTTTAGTACCAGGGGACTTCGGCTACACCTTC
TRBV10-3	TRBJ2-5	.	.	CAIRDGLETQYF	TGTGCCATCAGGGACGGCTTGGAGACCCAGTACTTC
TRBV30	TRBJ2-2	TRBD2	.	CACNADPGLAAGELFF	TGTGCCTGTAACGCTGACCCGGGACTAGCGGCCGGGGAGCTGTTTTTT
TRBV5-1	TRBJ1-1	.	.	CASSLQENTEAFF	TGCGCCAGCAGCTTGCAAGAAAACACTGAAGCTTTCTTT
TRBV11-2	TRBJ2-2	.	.	CASSRPGELFF	TGTGCCAGCAGCCGCCCCGGGGAGCTGTTTTTT
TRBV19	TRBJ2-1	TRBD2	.	CASSSRLAGYNEQFF	TGTGCCAGTAGTAGCCGACTAGCGGGGTACAATGAGCAGTTCTTC
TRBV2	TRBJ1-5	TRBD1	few	CASSLGQGHQPQHF	TGTGCCAGCAGCCTTGGACAGGGTCATCAGCCCCAGCATTTT
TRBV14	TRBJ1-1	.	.	CASSQEGALHTEAFF	TGTGCCAGCAGCCAAGAAGGGGCGCTACACACTGAAGCTTTCTTT
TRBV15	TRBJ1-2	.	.	CATSRDREYGYTF	TGTGCCACCAGCAGAGACCGGGAGTATGGCTACACCTTC
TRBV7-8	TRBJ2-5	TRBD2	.	CASSAGGLGWETQYF	TGTGCCAGCAGCGCGGGCGGACTAGGATGGGAGACCCAGTACTTC
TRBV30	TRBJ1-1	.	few	CAWSPRRGDTEAFF	TGTGCCTGGAGTCCCCGGCGGGGGGACACTGAAGCTTTCTTT
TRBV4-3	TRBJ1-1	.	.	CASSQGRWGTEAFF	TGCGCCAGCAGCCAAGGACGGTGGGGCACTGAAGCTTTCTTT
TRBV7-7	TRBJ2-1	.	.	CASSLDSGPYNEQFF	TGTGCCAGCAGCTTGGATAGCGGCCCCTACAATGAGCAGTTCTTC
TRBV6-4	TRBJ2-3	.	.	CASRATSRDTDTQYF	TGTGCCAGCAGGGCGACTAGTAGGGACACAGATACGCAGTATTTT
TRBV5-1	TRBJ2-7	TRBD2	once	CATRPSGGTNEQYF	TGCGCCACACGACCTAGCGGAGGAACTAACGAGCAGTACTTC
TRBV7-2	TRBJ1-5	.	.	CASSLAPDQPQHF	TGTGCCAGCAGCTTAGCGCCAGATCAGCCCCAGCATTTT
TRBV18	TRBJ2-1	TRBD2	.	CASSPRPTSAVSYNEQFF	TGTGCCAGCTCACCACGGCCTACTAGCGCCGTCTCCTACAATGAGCAGTTCTTC
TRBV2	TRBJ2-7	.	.	CASSKQNYEQYF	TGTGCCAGCAGTAAACAGAACTACGAGCAGTACTTC